Following are 12 T cell receptor beta chains from one sample sequenced in a study of shared clonotypes between healthy human individuals (dated by TCRdb to about 2020). Library preparation was by the immunoSEQ multiplex PCR assay. TCRdb's version of the immuneACCESS table is confined to in-frame rearrangements and falls short of the full clone set. An unresolved V gene accounts for under half of the shortfall where checked; the remainder is of unknown origin. This sample is represented by about half a million clones; around 79% of them were singletons. The top ten constitute around 14% of the sample. Source material: PBMCs. These receptors were obtained from a woman in her forties in good health. Some clones in this sample may be carry-over from other donors' samples.

As concerns this clone: One junction end does not reproduce the germline sequence, and a read error may be involved. This chain links TRBV7-7 with TRBJ2-7; the D gene is possibly TRBD1 (6 bases). The CDR3 totals 14 residues. The germline V gene has CDR1 SSHAT and CDR2 FNYEAQ (reference sequence). The CDR3 nucleotides are TGTGCTAGCAGCCCATCTAGGGGGAACTACGAGCAGTACTTC. Amino acids: CASSPSRGNYEQYF.

The rearrangement links TRBV7-8 to TRBJ2-1; possibly TRBD2 for D (5 bases). This CDR3 is 15 amino acids long. CDR1 and CDR2 (germline): SGHVS, FQNEAQ. V was cut by 0 bases and J by 6 bases, with 12 bases left in between. CDR3 residues: CASSLASGRGNEQFF. In nucleotides, the CDR3 is TGTGCCAGCAGCTTAGCGTCTGGGAGAGGCAATGAGCAGTTCTTC.

The chain has TRBV7-2 and TRBJ2-7; the D gene is possibly TRBD2 (6 bases). Germline V lookup: CDR1 SGHTA, CDR2 FQGNSA. The CDR3 consists of 17 residues. The V and J ends lost 5 bases and 2 bases respectively, with 22 bases between them. The CDR3 nucleotides read TGTGCCAGCAGCCCCCCATGGCGGGATGGGCCGACCTACGAGCAGTACTTC. Residues: CASSPPWRDGPTYEQYF.

V gene TRBV30 combines with J gene TRBJ1-5, with D tentatively TRBD1 (6 bases). Germline CDR1 and CDR2: GTSNPN and SVGIG (reference sequence). The CDR3 spans 13 residues. With 7 bases removed from V and 5 bases from J, the gap between germline ends came to 15 bases. CDR3 residues: CAFQGNDYQPQHF. In DNA, the CDR3 is TGTGCCTTCCAGGGGAATGATTATCAGCCCCAGCATTTT.

V gene TRBV5-5 combines with J gene TRBJ1-2; tentative D call: TRBD1 (5 bases). The ends were cut back, 5 bases at V and 4 bases at J, with 18 bases in the middle. This CDR3 region has 15 residues. Germline V gives CDR1 SGHKS, CDR2 YYEKEE (reference sequence). CDR3 in DNA: TGTGCCAGCAGTCCTACTCAGGGAATTCGCTATGGCTACACCTTC. This translates into CASSPTQGIRYGYTF.

Worth noting for this clone: Other DNA sequences in this specimen translate into the identical CDR3. This chain uses TRBV7-2 with TRBJ2-7; TRBD1 aligns across 10 bases. The CDR3 length is 14 residues. CDR1 SGHTA and CDR2 FQGNSA come from the germline V gene. V lost 3 bases to trimming and J lost 3 bases; unmatched junction nucleotides: 2. The CDR3 DNA reads as TGTGCCAGCAGCTTGACAGGGGGCAGCTACGAGCAGTACTTC. It specifies CASSLTGGSYEQYF. Full variable domain (remainder filled in from reference TRBV7-2 and TRBJ2-7): GAGVSQSPSNKVTEKGKDVELRCDPISGHTALYWYRQSLGQGLEFLIYFQGNSAPDKSGLPSDRFSAERTGGSVSTLTIQRTQQEDSAVYLCASSLTGGSYEQYFGPGTRLTVT.

This clone is a singleton in its sample. In DNA form, the CDR3 reads TGCGCCAGCAGCCCTGATGGACAGCCGAACACTGAAGCTTTCTTT. Its translation is CASSPDGQPNTEAFF. This chain connects TRBV5-1 to TRBJ1-1, with D perhaps TRBD1 (6 bases). Germline V gives CDR1 SGHRS, CDR2 YFSETQ. The CDR3 consists of 15 residues. With 4 bases removed from V and 1 base from J, the gap between germline ends came to 14 bases.

This chain joins TRBV10-3 and TRBJ2-7; 7 nucleotides match TRBD2. Germline lookup yields CDR1 ENHRY and CDR2 SYGVKD. V shed 0 bases and J 3 bases; nucleotides not matched to a gene: 5. This CDR3 has 15 residues. The CDR3 sequence: CAISESQREHYEQYF. The CDR3 coding sequence is TGTGCCATCAGTGAGTCGCAGCGGGAACACTACGAGCAGTACTTC.

The chain has TRBV28 and TRBJ1-3, with D tentatively TRBD1 (6 bases). The length of the CDR3 is 15 residues. The V gene's germline CDR1 is MDHEN and CDR2 SYDVKM. The V end was cut by 6 bases, the J end by 4 bases, with 16 bases between. For the CDR3, the DNA is TGTGCCAGCAGCTCTACCACAGGGATGGGAAACACCATATATTTT. This encodes CASSSTTGMGNTIYF.

This clone has only one observation. The chain is built from TRBV7-1 and TRBJ1-2; 7 bases line up with TRBD1. TRBV7-1 is placed among ORFs of uncertain function. Trimming at V came to 4 bases and at J to 7 bases, leaving 12 bases not matched to a gene. This CDR3 is built from 15 residues. This chain's CDR3 is CASSFNDRAGSGYTF. Here the CDR3 DNA reads TGTGCCAGCAGCTTTAACGACAGGGCCGGTTCTGGCTACACCTTC.

The V call is TRBV6-1, the J call TRBJ2-7; the D call may be TRBD1 or TRBD2 (5 bases each). Trimming cost V 4 bases and J 0 bases, with 13 bases left between them. The length of the CDR3 is 15 residues. Germline CDR1 MNHNS, CDR2 SASEGT. The DNA for the CDR3 is TGTGCCAGCAGTGGTTGGGACGTATTCTCCTACGAGCAGTACTTC. This gives the protein CASSGWDVFSYEQYF.

This chain connects TRBV7-8 to TRBJ2-7, with D possibly TRBD1 on 6 matching bases. CDR3 size: 16 residues. Germline CDR1 and CDR2: SGHVS and FQNEAQ. V dropped 0 bases and J dropped 2 bases, with 14 bases sitting between them. The CDR3 region has the DNA TGTGCCAGCAGCTTAGCACCCAGGGGTCCCACCTACGAGCAGTACTTC. It codes for CASSLAPRGPTYEQYF.